This is a list of T cell receptor beta chains from one sample in a study of blood T cell repertoires in COVID-19. The table came from immunoSEQ multiplex PCR; TCRdb's copy has only in-frame clones and leaves some out. The sample has 200,000 to 300,000 clones; approximately 88% are singletons. Sequences were obtained from PBMCs or T cells enriched from blood (not recorded which). These receptors all come from a woman aged 40-49 years with acute COVID-19. CDR3s include the opening cysteine and the closing phenylalanine or tryptophan. The order of the fields is clone size, V gene, J gene, CDR3 length, D gene, CDR3 DNA, CDR3 protein. The D gene is left open where the match is weak. Size tells how often a clone was seen (once, few, many) or the class of an expanded clone, and some rows leave it out.

>NA|TRBV27|TRBJ1-5|13|NA
TGTGCCAGCAGTCAGAACCGTCGACAGCCCCAGCATTTT
CASSQNRRQPQHF
>NA|TRBV4-2|TRBJ1-1|16|TRBD1
TGTGCCAGCAGCCAAGATGGGACAGACCTAAACACTGAAGCTTTCTTT
CASSQDGTDLNTEAFF
>few|TRBV27|TRBJ1-5|16|NA
TGTGCCAGCAGTTTATACCCCGTGGCCCTCAATCAGCCCCAGCATTTT
CASSLYPVALNQPQHF
>NA|TRBV9|TRBJ2-1|16|NA
TGTGCCAGCAGCGTAGGCCAATTGGGCCAAGGTAGTGAGCAGTTCTTC
CASSVGQLGQGSEQFF
>NA|TRBV21-1|TRBJ2-2|15|NA
TGTGCCACCCCGACGGCAGGGAAGAACACCGGGGAGCTGTTTTTT
CATPTAGKNTGELFF
>once|TRBV6-2/TRBV6-3|TRBJ1-2|13|NA
TGTGCCAGCAGCCCCAGGGGAGGGGATGGCTACACCTTC
CASSPRGGDGYTF
>once|TRBV12-5|TRBJ2-3|16|TRBD2
TGTGCTAGTGGGGCCGGGACTAGCGGGTACACAGATACGCAGTATTTT
CASGAGTSGYTDTQYF
>NA|TRBV4-1|TRBJ2-5|16|TRBD1
TGCGCCAGCAGCCAAGATTCCTCAGGGGGAGCAGAGACCCAGTACTTC
CASSQDSSGGAETQYF
>NA|TRBV12-5|TRBJ1-1|12|NA
TGTGCTAGTGGTTCAGGGGTTACTGAAGCTTTCTTT
CASGSGVTEAFF
>NA|TRBV28|TRBJ2-1|16|TRBD2
TGTGCCAGCAGTCCGGTTGGACTAGTCGAGAACAATGAGCAGTTCTTC
CASSPVGLVENNEQFF
>NA|TRBV18|TRBJ1-5|14|NA
TGTGCCAGCTCACTACAGAATAGCAATCAGCCCCAGCATTTT
CASSLQNSNQPQHF
>NA|TRBV4-3|TRBJ2-1|15|NA
TGCGCCAGCAGCCGGGGGGACTCCCCCGGGGAGGAGCAGTTCTTC
CASSRGDSPGEEQFF
>NA|TRBV7-2|TRBJ2-3|17|TRBD2
TGTGCCAGCAGCTTAGTAGCTAGCGGGAGGCTCACAGATACGCAGTATTTT
CASSLVASGRLTDTQYF
>NA|TRBV9|TRBJ1-2|14|TRBD1
TGTGCCAGCCACCAAGGACAGGACAACTATGGCTACACCTTC
CASHQGQDNYGYTF
>NA|TRBV7-9|TRBJ1-6|13|NA
TGTGCCAGCAGCTTAACGGGGGACTCACCCCTCCACTTT
CASSLTGDSPLHF
>NA|TRBV27|TRBJ2-1|16|TRBD1
TGTGCCAGCAGTTCCTTTGAGGGGGCTTTTTACAATGAGCAGTTCTTC
CASSSFEGAFYNEQFF
>NA|TRBV27|TRBJ1-2|15|TRBD1
TGTGCCAGCAGTTTACGGACAGGGAGGGTGGAAAGCTACACCTTC
CASSLRTGRVESYTF